One sample yielded the 23 T cell receptor beta chains listed below, sequenced in a study of identical twins (dated by TCRdb to about 2016). Libraries came from 5' RACE. Sequencing was performed on an Illumina HiSeq 2000. Using fastp trimming at Q25 and MiXCR clonotype assembly, TCRdb reanalyzed the public sequencing data and kept in-frame beta chains. Every CDR3 protein is listed once, alongside the most common genes and DNA of its rows. Counted in this sample were about 890,000 distinct CDR3 sequences; over 9% of them appeared once. The top ten constitute around 1.6% of the sample. This sample also appeared in a second study, on yellow fever vaccine responses in identical twins.

Material for sequencing was PBMCs. Source of these receptors: a woman aged 18-29 years in good health.

This clonotype occurred many times. V is TRBV7-9 and J is TRBJ1-2; D is possibly TRBD1 (5 bases). CDR1 and CDR2 (germline): SEHNR, FQNEAQ (reference sequence). The V end was cut by 4 bases, the J end by 4 bases, with 16 bases between. This CDR3 is 15 amino acids long. For the CDR3, the DNA is TGTGCCAGCAGCTCGGACGGGGGTGGGAGCTATGGCTACACCTTC. It specifies CASSSDGGGSYGYTF.

The table lists this clonotype with a few counts. The rearrangement joins TRBV5-1 to TRBJ2-1; D not resolved. The CDR3 extends over 16 amino acids. The germline V gene encodes CDR1 SGHRS and CDR2 YFSETQ. Trimming removed 3 bases from V and 0 bases from J, with 13 bases in between. The CDR3 protein is CASSSPDWSSYNEQFF. The DNA for the CDR3 is TGCGCCAGCAGCTCGCCCGACTGGAGCTCCTACAATGAGCAGTTCTTC.

This clonotype appeared many times. The V and J genes are TRBV10-2 and TRBJ1-1; no reliable D call. The V gene's germline CDR1 is WSHSY and CDR2 SAAADI. With 3 bases removed from V and 1 base from J, the gap between germline ends came to 12 bases. The CDR3 is 15 residues long. The CDR3 nucleotides read TGCGCCAGCAGTGACCCCTTTGGGAAGAACACTGAAGCTTTCTTT. Its protein product is CASSDPFGKNTEAFF.

This clonotype was observed at least ten times. V and J are TRBV6-1 and TRBJ1-2; D is undetermined. V gave up 7 bases and J gave up 3 bases, with 18 bases separating them. CDR1 is MNHNS and CDR2 is SASEGT in the germline V gene. This CDR3 spans 15 amino acids. CDR3 sequence: CASMSSSAGHYGYTF. CDR3 sequence (DNA): TGTGCCAGCATGTCCTCATCGGCAGGCCACTATGGCTACACCTTC.

The chain links TRBV3-1 to TRBJ2-3; D perhaps matches TRBD2 (5 bases). Trimming shortened V by 0 bases and J by 1 base, and 11 bases separated the two germline ends. This CDR3 is 16 amino acids long. Germline lookup yields CDR1 LGHDT and CDR2 YNNKEL (reference sequence). Here the CDR3 reads CASSQDLLARTDTQYF. CDR3 DNA: TGTGCCAGCAGCCAAGATCTCCTAGCACGCACAGATACGCAGTATTTT.

This clonotype occurred a few times. The chain recombines TRBV10-3 with TRBJ2-5; D tentatively fits TRBD1 or TRBD2 (5 bases each). This CDR3 is 13 amino acids long. The V end was cut by 8 bases, the J end by 5 bases, with 15 bases between. Germline assignment: CDR1 ENHRY and CDR2 SYGVKD. CDR3 nucleotides: TGTGCCATCGAGGGGCAGGGTATCGAGACCCAGTACTTC. This sequence encodes CAIEGQGIETQYF.

This clonotype was detected only a few times. The rearrangement links TRBV5-8 to TRBJ2-5, with 8 bases lining up with TRBD1. The junction had 6 bases not matched to a gene; V was cut back by 2 bases and J by 6 bases. This CDR3 comprises 14 residues. Germline CDR1 is SGHTS and CDR2 is YDEGEE. The CDR3 sequence is CASSLRDRFQTQYF. CDR3 in DNA: TGTGCCAGCAGCTTACGGGACAGGTTTCAGACCCAGTACTTC.

This clonotype was observed at least ten times. The chain links TRBV12-3 or TRBV12-4 to TRBJ1-2; no reliable D call. This CDR3 has 13 amino acids. The V gene lost 7 bases and the J gene lost 3 bases, with 12 bases spanning the gap. CDR3 nucleotide sequence: TGTGCCAGCATCTTAGGAGGTTACTATGGCTACACCTTC. It specifies CASILGGYYGYTF.

This clonotype was picked up a small number of times. The chain is built from TRBV5-6 and TRBJ2-5; D might be TRBD1 (6 bases). The CDR3 consists of 14 residues. V was cut by 1 base and J by 4 bases, with 11 bases left in between. Germline V gene sequence: CDR1 SGHDT, CDR2 YYEEEE. This CDR3 is CASSLYGQRETQYF. CDR3 DNA: TGTGCCAGCAGCTTGTATGGACAGAGAGAGACCCAGTACTTC.

This clonotype has only a few counts. J is TRBJ2-7 and V is TRBV5-1, with TRBD1 matching 12 bases. Trimming cost V 4 bases and J 3 bases; bases outside gene matches: 5. Germline V gene sequence: CDR1 SGHRS, CDR2 YFSETQ. This CDR3 spans 15 amino acids. The CDR3 DNA is TGCGCCAGCAGCCGGGGACAGGGGGCGGTCTACGAGCAGTACTTC. Protein: CASSRGQGAVYEQYF.

The rearrangement joins TRBV7-3 to TRBJ2-1; 7 bases align to TRBD2. Trimming at V came to 2 bases and at J to 5 bases, leaving 6 bases not matched to a gene. The CDR3 has 15 residues. Germline CDR1 SGHTA, CDR2 FQGTGA. For the CDR3, the DNA is TGTGCCAGCAGCTTAGGGTCTAGCGGTAACAATGAGCAGTTCTTC. Protein sequence: CASSLGSSGNNEQFF.

This clonotype was detected ten times or more. This CDR3 is CASSLVQGGNEQFF. CDR3 DNA: TGCGCCAGCAGCTTGGTTCAGGGGGGCAATGAGCAGTTCTTC. The rearrangement joins TRBV5-1 to TRBJ2-1; possible D gene TRBD1, 7 bases. Germline V gene sequence: CDR1 SGHRS, CDR2 YFSETQ. Trimming shortened V by 0 bases and J by 6 bases, and 10 bases separated the two germline ends. The CDR3 runs to 14 residues.

At least ten counts were recorded for this clonotype. V and J are TRBV6-1 and TRBJ2-7; D call uncertain. V was clipped by 3 bases and J by 4 bases, with 7 bases between them. This CDR3 has 12 amino acids. Germline V gene lookup returns CDR1 MNHNS and CDR2 SASEGT. The CDR3 protein is CASSESRYEQYV. CDR3 sequence (DNA): TGTGCCAGCAGTGAGTCAAGGTACGAGCAGTACGTC.

This clonotype was recorded a few times. The rearrangement links TRBV7-8 to TRBJ2-7; 9 nucleotides line up with TRBD1. V lost 1 base and J lost 2; bases outside the gene matches: 6. CDR3 length equals 16 residues. CDR1 SGHVS and CDR2 FQNEAQ come from the germline V gene. CDR3 region: CASSLGGQGFTYEQYV. The CDR3, as DNA: TGTGCCAGCAGCTTAGGGGGACAGGGCTTTACCTACGAGCAGTACGTC.

The CDR3 DNA is TGTGCCAGCAGGGGGACAGCCTACGAGCAGTACGTC. It encodes CASRGTAYEQYV. The rearrangement links TRBV27 to TRBJ2-7; 7 bases match TRBD1. V dropped 6 bases and J dropped 2; count of bases not matched to a gene: 1. The CDR3 extends over 12 amino acids. Germline V gene sequence: CDR1 MNHEY, CDR2 SMNVEV (reference sequence).

This clonotype was seen a handful of times. This chain links TRBV12-3 or TRBV12-4 with TRBJ2-3; no definite D call. Trimming stripped 0 bases from V and 7 bases from J, with 8 bases between. CDR3 length equals 13 residues. The CDR3 sequence is CASSLAVLYTQYF. For the CDR3, the DNA is TGTGCCAGCAGTTTAGCCGTTTTGTATACGCAGTATTTT.

The chain combines TRBV20-1 with TRBJ2-1, with TRBD2 as a possible D gene (6 bases). CDR3 size: 13 residues. Germline lookup yields CDR1 DFQATT and CDR2 SNEGSKA (reference sequence). The V and J ends lost 4 bases and 7 bases respectively, with 14 bases between them. CDR3 DNA: TGCAGTGCTAAGAGCGGGTCTCCAAATGAGCAGTTCTTC. Translation: CSAKSGSPNEQFF.

This chain uses TRBV4-1 with TRBJ2-6, with 7 bases that match TRBD2. After removal of 1 base from V and 3 bases from J, the junction contained 18 bases not matched to a gene. The germline gives CDR1 MGHRA, CDR2 YSYEKL. This CDR3 comprises 21 residues. DNA of the CDR3: TGCGCCAGCAGCCAAGCTAAGCCTCCTAGCGGTTCCTTAGGTGGGGCCAACGTCCTGACTTTC. Amino acids: CASSQAKPPSGSLGGANVLTF.

This clonotype showed up just a few times. The rearrangement joins TRBV5-1 to TRBJ2-1; D is perhaps TRBD1 or TRBD2 (6 bases each). The germline CDR1 and CDR2 sequences are SGHRS and YFSETQ. CDR3 length equals 17 residues. V was pared by 4 bases and J by 8 bases, with 25 bases between. This CDR3 reads CASSLMAGGDSRDEQFF. The CDR3 DNA follows: TGCGCCAGCAGCCTGATGGCCGGGGGCGATTCCCGGGATGAGCAGTTCTTC.

V gene TRBV3-1 combines with J gene TRBJ1-2; the D gene is possibly TRBD1 (6 bases). Germline assignment: CDR1 LGHDT and CDR2 YNNKEL (reference sequence). There are 14 residues in the CDR3. V was pared by 4 bases and J by 0 bases, with 9 bases between. The CDR3, as DNA: TGTGCCAGCAGCCCCGGGACAACTAACTATGGCTACACCTTC. It is translated as CASSPGTTNYGYTF.

The rearrangement uses TRBV20-1 and TRBJ2-3; possible D gene TRBD1, 6 bases. The germline CDR1 and CDR2 sequences are DFQATT and SNEGSKA (reference sequence). The CDR3 contains 15 residues. V was trimmed by 0 bases and J by 8 bases, leaving 18 bases between them. The CDR3: CSARDLSGERVTQYF. In DNA, the CDR3 is TGCAGTGCTAGAGATTTGTCAGGGGAGAGGGTTACGCAGTATTTT.

The chain combines TRBV2 with TRBJ1-1, with D unclear. Trimming took 3 bases from V and 5 from J, leaving 13 bases between them. Per the germline V gene, CDR1 is SNHLY and CDR2 is FYNNEI. CDR3 size: 14 residues. The DNA of the CDR3 is TGTGCCAGCAGTGACATAGTTGGTGGAACTGAAGCTTTCTTT. Protein product: CASSDIVGGTEAFF. The whole variable domain, remainder taken from reference TRBV2 and TRBJ1-1, is EPEVTQTPSHQVTQMGQEVILRCVPISNHLYFYWYRQILGQKVEFLVSFYNNEISEKSEIFDDQFSVERPDGSNFTLKIRSTKLEDSAMYFCASSDIVGGTEAFFGQGTRLTVV.

This clonotype has ten or more counts. The chain employs TRBV10-3 and TRBJ1-1; D gene uncertain. In germline, CDR1 is ENHRY, CDR2 SYGVKD. This CDR3 contains 13 residues. V was cut by 6 bases and J by 5 bases, with 13 bases left in between. CDR3 nucleotide sequence: TGTGCCATCAGAGACATGGGAGAGACTGAAGCTTTCTTT. It is translated as CAIRDMGETEAFF.